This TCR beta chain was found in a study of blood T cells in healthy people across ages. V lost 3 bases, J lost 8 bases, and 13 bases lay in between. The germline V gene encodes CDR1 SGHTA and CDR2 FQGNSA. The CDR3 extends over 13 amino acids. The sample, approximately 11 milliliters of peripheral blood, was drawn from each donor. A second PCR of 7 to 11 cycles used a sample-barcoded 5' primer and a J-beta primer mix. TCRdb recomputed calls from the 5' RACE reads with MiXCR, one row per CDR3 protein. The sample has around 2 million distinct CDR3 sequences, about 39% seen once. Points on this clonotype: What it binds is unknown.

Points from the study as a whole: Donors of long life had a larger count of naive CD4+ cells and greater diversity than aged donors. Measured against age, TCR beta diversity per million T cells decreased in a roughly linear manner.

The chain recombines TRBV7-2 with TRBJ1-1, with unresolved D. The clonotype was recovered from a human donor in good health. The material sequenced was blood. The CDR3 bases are TGTGCCAGCAGCTTCGAGACGCAGAGGGAAGCTTTCTTT. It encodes CASSFETQREAFF. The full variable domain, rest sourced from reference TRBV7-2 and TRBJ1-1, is GAGVSQSPSNKVTEKGKDVELRCDPISGHTALYWYRQSLGQGLEFLIYFQGNSAPDKSGLPSDRFSAERTGGSVSTLTIQRTQQEDSAVYLCASSFETQREAFFGQGTRLTVV.